The clone carrying this TCR beta chain was detected many times. Individual cDNA molecules had unique molecular identifiers attached to them by the library. TCRdb reprocessed the RACE reads with MiXCR, giving one entry per CDR3 protein. Of around 130,000 distinct CDR3 sequences listed, approximately 9.5% are singletons. Germline CDR1 and CDR2: LNHDA and SQIVND (reference sequence). The CDR3 is made up of 15 amino acids. V trimming: 6 bases; J trimming: 0 bases; junction bases outside the gene matches: 4. Noted time point: healthy volunteer bleed at 2 weeks. The authors' total RNA extraction used unfractionated whole blood. This sample was included in a study of human T cells and chemical hapten exposure.

The sample taken for sequencing was whole blood. This clonotype was obtained from a male donor in good health. Some clones in this sample may be carry-over from other donors' samples. V and J are TRBV19 and TRBJ2-3; the match to TRBD2 covers 9 bases. This CDR3 is CASSLAGASTDTQYF. As DNA, the CDR3 is TGTGCCAGTAGCTTAGCGGGAGCTAGCACAGATACGCAGTATTTT.